This T cell receptor (beta chain) was documented in a study of blood T cell repertoires in COVID-19. As originally analysed: The authors estimated nucleated cell counts from reference gene primer amplification. Only in-frame clones appear in the TCRdb table, and some are missing; sequencing was by immunoSEQ multiplex PCR. D and trimming come from the DNA, and the V and J calls and clone size come from that table. The sample records approximately 280,000 clones, around 90% being singletons. The germline V gene has CDR1 SGHRS and CDR2 YFSETQ. V shed 4 bases, J shed 5 bases, and the junction held 6 bases outside the gene matches. The length of the CDR3 is 14 residues. Participants were aged about 18 to 100 years from approximately 25 US areas.

This receptor was identified in a woman younger than 30 with acute COVID-19. Material for sequencing was PBMCs or T cells enriched from blood (not recorded which). The V and J genes are TRBV5-1 and TRBJ2-1; 7 nucleotides align to TRBD2. The DNA of the CDR3 is TGCGCCAGCAGCGAGCCGGCGGGAGACAATGAGCAGTTCTTC. Encoded protein: CASSEPAGDNEQFF.